One T cell receptor (beta chain) is described in this entry. Germline CDR1 is MNHEY and CDR2 is SMNVEV (reference sequence). The CDR3 covers 17 residues. After removal of 5 bases from V and 9 bases from J, the junction contained 16 bases not matched to a gene. This sample is part of a study of T cell changes during pregnancy in multiple sclerosis. Sequenced by immunoSEQ multiplex PCR; TCRdb stores in-frame clones only, minus some. The sample includes about 100,000 clones, around nine tenths of them seen just once. The clonotype comes from a female donor with multiple sclerosis, enrolled in a pregnancy study. The J gene is TRBJ2-1, the V gene TRBV27, with 10 positions matching TRBD2. The sample was peripheral blood, taken in the second trimester of pregnancy. The CDR3 region has the DNA TGTGCCAGCAGTCGCCCCCCAACTAGCGGGATGAGTGGTGAGCAGTTCTTC. Translation gives CASSRPPTSGMSGEQFF.